This paragraph covers one T cell receptor (beta chain) sequence. Its antigen is unknown. The CDR3 covers 12 residues. Per the germline V gene, CDR1 is GTSNPN and CDR2 is SVGIG (reference sequence). Trimming took off 1 base at V and 13 bases at J, with 16 bases between the two ends. The record originates from a study of monozygotic twins with cystic fibrosis. Whole-study context: With roughly 16 PCR cycles, barcoded libraries came from around 2.9 micrograms of fragmented DNA. Study-level results: Unrelated CF individuals shared fewer identical clonotypes than monozygotic CF twins. Low clonality (median roughly 0.01) suggested a mostly naive repertoire.

Sequenced by immunoSEQ multiplex PCR; TCRdb stores in-frame clones only, minus some. Of 20,000 to 25,000 clones detected, about 97% appear once; the ten largest clones hold around 0.15%. Input material: blood. This TCR was sampled from a girl aged 5-17 years with cystic fibrosis. The rearrangement uses TRBV30 and TRBJ2-5, with D perhaps matching TRBD1 (5 bases). The CDR3 spells CAWSAPSDNRYF. CDR3 DNA sequence: TGTGCCTGGAGTGCCCCATCGGACAACCGGTACTTC.